This T cell receptor (beta chain) was documented in a study of beta chain features in type 1 diabetes. Trimming removed 8 bases from V and 9 bases from J, with 8 bases in between. The CDR3 consists of 9 residues. Germline assignment: CDR1 SQVTM and CDR2 ANQGSEA. With respect to this clone: Its antigen is as yet unknown.

The study reverse transcribed the entire isolated RNA, so it sequenced expressed TCRB transcripts. Here immunoSEQ multiplex PCR was the method, and the copy in TCRdb shows in-frame clones only, minus some. The table has 900,000 or so clones, 15% to 20% seen once. General study findings and limits: HLA influence on TCRB rearrangement stayed unresolved here. Type 1 diabetes patients had TCRB CDR3s that were shorter (moderately but significantly so) in all four CD4+ subsets.

The V gene is TRBV29-1, the J gene TRBJ2-1; unclear D gene. Sample: naive CD4+ T cells from blood. The TCR sequence derives from a woman under 30 in good health. The CDR3 coding sequence is TGCAGCCTTTCAGGTGAGCAGTTCTTC. As protein: CSLSGEQFF.